This passage covers 16 T cell receptor beta chains from one sample sequenced in a study of control samples from healthy donors and cancer patients. TCRdb's copy holds only in-frame clones and misses some; the assay was immunoSEQ multiplex PCR. The sample yields 90,000 to 110,000 clones, roughly 91% seen once. Sequencing was performed on blood. The receptors derive from a woman aged 45-59 years in good health.

The chain has TRBV6-6 and TRBJ1-2; maybe TRBD1 (5 bases). Germline CDR1 MNHNY, CDR2 SVGAGI (reference sequence). The CDR3 covers 12 residues. Trimming shortened V by 7 bases and J by 6 bases, and 12 bases separated the two germline ends. The DNA for the CDR3 is TGTGCCAGCACCCCGTGGGGCGATGGCTACACCTTC. Its protein product is CASTPWGDGYTF.

Written as DNA, the CDR3 is TGTGCCAGCAGTTTTGCGGGGGGACCTACGCAGTATTTT. This encodes CASSFAGGPTQYF. The chain carries TRBV12-3 or TRBV12-4 and TRBJ2-3, with TRBD2 identical over 8 bases. Trimming removed 3 bases from V and 8 bases from J; junction bases left unmatched: 4. The CDR3 spans 13 residues.

This chain links TRBV5-1 with TRBJ2-5, with D uncertain. Germline CDR1 and CDR2: SGHRS and YFSETQ. V gave up 2 bases and J gave up 2 bases, with 10 bases separating them. CDR3 length: 14 residues. The CDR3 here is CASSLVLRQETQYF. CDR3 bases: TGCGCCAGCAGCTTAGTCCTACGGCAAGAGACCCAGTACTTC.

This clone appeared a single time. The V gene is TRBV6-6, the J gene TRBJ1-1, with a weak D call TRBD1 (5 bases). In germline, CDR1 is MNHNY, CDR2 SVGAGI (reference sequence). V was shortened by 7 bases and J by 0 bases, with 18 bases between the two germline ends. This CDR3 has 16 residues. The CDR3 protein is CASTPQAAGLNTEAFF. DNA for the CDR3: TGTGCCAGCACCCCACAGGCGGCAGGGCTGAACACTGAAGCTTTCTTT.

The gene calls are TRBV27 and TRBJ2-3, with D perhaps TRBD1 (6 bases). The CDR3 sequence is 16 residues long. Germline V gives CDR1 MNHEY, CDR2 SMNVEV (reference sequence). The V end lost 2 bases, the J end lost 0 bases, and 12 bases lay between the germline ends. The CDR3 DNA reads as TGTGCCAGCAGTTTAAGACAGGTGTCTAGCACAGATACGCAGTATTTT. Translating it yields CASSLRQVSSTDTQYF.

V usage is TRBV10-3 and J usage is TRBJ2-7, with unresolved D. The CDR3 has 12 residues. With 3 bases removed from V and 6 bases from J, the gap between germline ends came to 9 bases. CDR1 is ENHRY, CDR2 SYGVKD, per germline. Here the CDR3 reads CAISDLPGEQYV. The CDR3 DNA reads TGTGCCATCAGTGATTTGCCCGGCGAGCAGTACGTC.

The chain is built from TRBV9 and TRBJ2-5; D not resolved. The CDR3 is 14 amino acids. V lost 0 bases and J 1 base, leaving 7 bases between the germline ends. Germline CDR1 SGDLS, CDR2 YYNGEE. The CDR3 loop reads CASSVDNLQETQYF. The CDR3 bases are TGTGCCAGCAGCGTAGACAATCTCCAAGAGACCCAGTACTTC.

The rearrangement links TRBV18 to TRBJ2-7, with D unresolved. Between the trimmed V and J ends, which lost 3 bases and 9 bases, there was a span of 21 bases. This CDR3 is built from 15 residues. Germline V gene lookup returns CDR1 KGHSH and CDR2 LQKENI. In DNA form, the CDR3 reads TGTGCCAGCTCACCTTCCCGGGCGGACCACCCTGGGCAGTACTTC. Amino acids: CASSPSRADHPGQYF. The whole variable domain, filled in from reference TRBV18 and TRBJ2-7, reads NAGVMQNPRHLVRRRGQEARLRCSPMKGHSHVYWYRQLPEEGLKFMVYLQKENIIDESGMPKERFSAEFPKEGPSILRIQQVVRGDSAAYFCASSPSRADHPGQYFGPGTRLTVT.

The chain is built from TRBV5-6 and TRBJ2-1; the D gene could be TRBD1 or TRBD2 (5 bases each). The V gene's germline CDR1 is SGHDT and CDR2 YYEEEE. Trimming cost V 0 bases and J 12 bases, with 16 bases left between them. The CDR3 is made up of 14 amino acids. CDR3 sequence (DNA): TGTGCCAGCAGCTTGGGGAATGAGGGGTTTGGGCAGTTCTTC. It specifies CASSLGNEGFGQFF.

The V and J genes are TRBV27 and TRBJ1-6; D gene uncertain. CDR1 and CDR2 from the germline V gene are MNHEY and SMNVEV (reference sequence). CDR3 size: 14 residues. Trimming took 1 base from V and 10 from J, leaving 11 bases between them. DNA for the CDR3: TGTGCCAGCAGTTTATGGGTTGCGGGGTCACCCCTCCACTTT. It encodes CASSLWVAGSPLHF.

This chain connects TRBV11-2 to TRBJ1-1, with 7 bases identical to TRBD1. Trimming took 6 bases from V and 1 from J; bases not matched to a gene: 8. Germline V lookup: CDR1 SGHAT, CDR2 FQNNGV. The CDR3 runs to 15 residues. CDR3 region: CASRKGAGENTEAFF. For the CDR3, the DNA is TGTGCCAGCAGGAAGGGGGCAGGTGAGAACACTGAAGCTTTCTTT.

The V call is TRBV6-4, the J call TRBJ1-2; no clear D gene. Trimming took 0 bases from V and 7 from J, leaving 15 bases between them. CDR1 and CDR2 (germline): MRHNA, SNTAGT. The CDR3 extends over 15 amino acids. CDR3 region: CASSDSPLPEGGYTF. CDR3 DNA sequence: TGTGCCAGCAGTGACTCCCCTCTCCCGGAGGGTGGCTACACCTTC.

The chain joins TRBV5-1 to TRBJ2-1, with a weak D call TRBD2 (5 bases). Trimming stripped 0 bases from V and 2 bases from J, with 9 bases between. CDR1 is SGHRS, CDR2 YFSETQ, per germline. The CDR3 length is 15 residues. The CDR3 coding sequence is TGCGCCAGCAGCTTGGGTGGGAGTACCTACAATGAGCAGTTCTTC. Amino acids: CASSLGGSTYNEQFF.

The chain has TRBV19 and TRBJ2-2; the D is unclear. This CDR3 is built from 15 residues. The V gene's germline CDR1 is LNHDA and CDR2 SQIVND (reference sequence). Between the trimmed V and J ends, which lost 4 bases and 0 bases, there was a span of 9 bases. CDR3 residues: CASSNQTSNTGELFF. The CDR3 region has the DNA TGTGCCAGTAGTAACCAGACCTCGAACACCGGGGAGCTGTTTTTT.

The chain recombines TRBV10-1 with TRBJ2-2; TRBD2 might be the D (5 bases). V was trimmed by 0 bases and J by 0 bases, leaving 8 bases between them. CDR3 length: 16 amino acids. Germline-derived CDR1 and CDR2 are WNHNN and SYGVQD (reference sequence). The CDR3 loop reads CASSESRGTNTGELFF. In nucleotides, the CDR3 is TGCGCCAGCAGTGAGTCTCGGGGAACGAACACCGGGGAGCTGTTTTTT.

The V and J genes are TRBV7-2 and TRBJ2-3; 10 positions match TRBD2. Trimming at V came to 5 bases and at J to 15 bases, leaving 8 bases not matched to a gene. Germline V gives CDR1 SGHTA, CDR2 FQGNSA. The CDR3 sequence is 12 residues long. The CDR3 DNA reads TGTGCCAGCAGCCCTCTAGGGACTAGCGTTTATTTT. It yields the protein CASSPLGTSVYF.